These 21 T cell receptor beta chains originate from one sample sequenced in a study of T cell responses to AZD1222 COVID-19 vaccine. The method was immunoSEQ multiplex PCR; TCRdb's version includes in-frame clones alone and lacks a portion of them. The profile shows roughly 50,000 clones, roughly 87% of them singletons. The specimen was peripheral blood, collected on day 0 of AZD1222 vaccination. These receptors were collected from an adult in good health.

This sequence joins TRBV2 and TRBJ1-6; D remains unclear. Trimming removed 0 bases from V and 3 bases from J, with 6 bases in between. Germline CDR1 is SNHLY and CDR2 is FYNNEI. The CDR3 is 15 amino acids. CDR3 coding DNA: TGTGCCAGCAGTGAAGCGGGGAACTATAATTCACCCCTCCACTTT. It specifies CASSEAGNYNSPLHF.

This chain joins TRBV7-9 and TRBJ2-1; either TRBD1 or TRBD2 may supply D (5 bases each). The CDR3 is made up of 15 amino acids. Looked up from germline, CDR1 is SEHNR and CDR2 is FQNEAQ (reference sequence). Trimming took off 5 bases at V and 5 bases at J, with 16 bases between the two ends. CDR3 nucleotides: TGTGCCAGCAGCCATCCATGGGACCTCGACAATGAGCAGTTCTTC. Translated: CASSHPWDLDNEQFF. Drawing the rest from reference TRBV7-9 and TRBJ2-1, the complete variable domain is DTGVSQNPRHKITKRGQNVTFRCDPISEHNRLYWYRQTLGQGPEFLTYFQNEAQLEKSRLLSDRFSAERPKGSFSTLEIQRTEQGDSAMYLCASSHPWDLDNEQFFGPGTRLTVL.

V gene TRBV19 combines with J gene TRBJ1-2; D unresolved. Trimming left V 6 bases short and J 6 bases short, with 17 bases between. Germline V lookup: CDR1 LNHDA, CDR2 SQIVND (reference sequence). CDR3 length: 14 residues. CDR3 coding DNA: TGTGCCAGTAGCCCGGACCAACCGCCCCATGGCTACACCTTC. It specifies CASSPDQPPHGYTF.

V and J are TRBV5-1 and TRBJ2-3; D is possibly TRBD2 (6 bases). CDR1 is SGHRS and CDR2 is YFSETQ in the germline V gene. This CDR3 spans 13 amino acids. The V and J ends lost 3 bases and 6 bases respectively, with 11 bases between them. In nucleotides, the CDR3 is TGCGCCAGCAGCTACCCGGGGGAGGATACGCAGTATTTT. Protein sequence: CASSYPGEDTQYF.

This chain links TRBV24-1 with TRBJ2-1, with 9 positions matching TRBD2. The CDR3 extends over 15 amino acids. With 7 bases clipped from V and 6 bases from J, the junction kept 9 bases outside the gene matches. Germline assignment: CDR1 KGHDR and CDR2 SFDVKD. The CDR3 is CATRTGLAGSNEQFF. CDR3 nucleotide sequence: TGTGCCACCAGGACGGGGCTAGCGGGGAGCAATGAGCAGTTCTTC.

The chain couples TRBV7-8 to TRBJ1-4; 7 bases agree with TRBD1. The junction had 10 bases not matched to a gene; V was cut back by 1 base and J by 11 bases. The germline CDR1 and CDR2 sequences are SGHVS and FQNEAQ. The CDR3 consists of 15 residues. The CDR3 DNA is TGTGCCAGCAGCTTAGTGGCAGGGGAGGGGGCTAAACTGTTTTTT. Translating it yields CASSLVAGEGAKLFF.

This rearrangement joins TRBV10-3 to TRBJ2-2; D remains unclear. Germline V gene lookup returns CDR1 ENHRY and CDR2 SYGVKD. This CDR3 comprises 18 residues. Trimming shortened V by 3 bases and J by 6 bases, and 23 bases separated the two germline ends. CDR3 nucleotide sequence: TGTGCCATCAGTGACGTAACAAGCAGTACCGAGTACGCCGGGGAGCTGTTTTTT. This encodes CAISDVTSSTEYAGELFF.

For the CDR3, the DNA is TGCGCCAGCAGCTTGGCCAGGGTAGTAGATACGCAGTATTTT. As protein: CASSLARVVDTQYF. This chain joins TRBV5-1 and TRBJ2-3, with D tentatively TRBD1 (5 bases). CDR1 and CDR2 from the germline V gene are SGHRS and YFSETQ. The CDR3 totals 14 residues. V lost 0 bases, J lost 5 bases, and 10 bases lay in between.

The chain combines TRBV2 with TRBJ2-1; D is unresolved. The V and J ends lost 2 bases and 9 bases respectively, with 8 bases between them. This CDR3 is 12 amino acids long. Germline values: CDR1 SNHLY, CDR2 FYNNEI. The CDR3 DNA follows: TGTGCCAGCAGTGAAAAGGGATTTGAGCAGTTCTTC. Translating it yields CASSEKGFEQFF.

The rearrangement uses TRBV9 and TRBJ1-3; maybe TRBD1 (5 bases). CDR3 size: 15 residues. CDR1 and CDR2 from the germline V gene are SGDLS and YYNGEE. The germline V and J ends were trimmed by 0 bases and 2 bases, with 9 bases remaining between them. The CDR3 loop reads CASSVDLGAGNTIYF. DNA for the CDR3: TGTGCCAGCAGCGTAGATCTAGGGGCTGGAAACACCATATATTTT. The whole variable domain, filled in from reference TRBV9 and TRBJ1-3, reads DSGVTQTPKHLITATGQRVTLRCSPRSGDLSVYWYQQSLDQGLQFLIQYYNGEERAKGNILERFSAQQFPDLHSELNLSSLELGDSALYFCASSVDLGAGNTIYFGEGSWLTVV.

The CDR3 reads CASSFPGSYNEQFF. In nucleotides, the CDR3 is TGTGCCAGCAGTTTCCCCGGCTCGTACAATGAGCAGTTCTTC. The chain links TRBV27 to TRBJ2-1; D remains unclear. V was pared by 3 bases and J by 4 bases, with 10 bases between. This CDR3 spans 14 amino acids. Germline assignment: CDR1 MNHEY and CDR2 SMNVEV (reference sequence).

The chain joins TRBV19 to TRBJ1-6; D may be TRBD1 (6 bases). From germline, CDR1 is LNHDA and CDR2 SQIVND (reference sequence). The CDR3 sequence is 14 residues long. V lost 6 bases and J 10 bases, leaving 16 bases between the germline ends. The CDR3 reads CASRRDAGGSPLHF. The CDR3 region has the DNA TGTGCCAGTAGGCGGGACGCCGGGGGCTCACCCCTCCACTTT.

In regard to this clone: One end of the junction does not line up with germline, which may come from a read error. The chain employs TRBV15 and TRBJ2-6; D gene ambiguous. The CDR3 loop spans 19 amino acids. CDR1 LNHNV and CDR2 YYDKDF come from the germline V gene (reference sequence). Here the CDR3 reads CATSRGRQLLGSAANVLTF. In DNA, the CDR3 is TGTGCCACCAGCAGAGGCCGTCAGCTTCTAGGATCTGCGGCCAACGTCCTGACTTTC. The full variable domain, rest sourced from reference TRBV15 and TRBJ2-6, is DAMVIQNPRYQVTQFGKPVTLSCSQTLNHNVMYWYQQKSSQAPKLLFHYYDKDFNNEADTPDNFQSRRPNTSFCFLDIRSPGLGDTAMYLCATSRGRQLLGSAANVLTFGAGSRLTVL.

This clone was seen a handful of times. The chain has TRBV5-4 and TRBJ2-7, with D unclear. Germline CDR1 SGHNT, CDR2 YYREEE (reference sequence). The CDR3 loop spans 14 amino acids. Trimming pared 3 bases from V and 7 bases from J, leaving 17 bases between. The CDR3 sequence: CASSSLRNPREQYF. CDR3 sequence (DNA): TGTGCCAGCAGCTCCCTCCGGAACCCCCGAGAGCAGTACTTC.

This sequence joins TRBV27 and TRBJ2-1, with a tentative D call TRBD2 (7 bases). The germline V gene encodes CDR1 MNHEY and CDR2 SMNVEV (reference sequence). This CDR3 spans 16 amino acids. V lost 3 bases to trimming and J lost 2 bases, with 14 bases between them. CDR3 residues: CASSLNGGLTYNEQFF. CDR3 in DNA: TGTGCCAGCAGTTTGAACGGGGGGCTGACCTACAATGAGCAGTTCTTC.

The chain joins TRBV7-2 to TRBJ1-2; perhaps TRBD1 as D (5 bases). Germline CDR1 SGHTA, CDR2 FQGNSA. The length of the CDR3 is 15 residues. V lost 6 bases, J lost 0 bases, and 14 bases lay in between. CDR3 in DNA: TGTGCCAGCAGACGGGGACGGAGTCCTAACTATGGCTACACCTTC. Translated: CASRRGRSPNYGYTF.

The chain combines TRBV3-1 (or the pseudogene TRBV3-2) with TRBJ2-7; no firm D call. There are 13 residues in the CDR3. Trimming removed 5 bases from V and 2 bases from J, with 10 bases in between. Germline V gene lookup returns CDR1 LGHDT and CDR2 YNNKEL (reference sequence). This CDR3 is CASSVAEAYEQYF. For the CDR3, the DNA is TGTGCCAGCAGCGTTGCAGAAGCCTACGAGCAGTACTTC.

The CDR3 is CASGRTQGSNEKLFF. CDR3 in DNA: TGTGCCAGCGGGCGAACACAGGGCTCTAATGAAAAACTGTTTTTT. This chain uses TRBV27 with TRBJ1-4, with D tentatively TRBD1 (6 bases). CDR3 length equals 15 residues. Germline V CDR1 and CDR2: MNHEY, SMNVEV (reference sequence). V dropped 8 bases and J dropped 3 bases, with 16 bases sitting between them.

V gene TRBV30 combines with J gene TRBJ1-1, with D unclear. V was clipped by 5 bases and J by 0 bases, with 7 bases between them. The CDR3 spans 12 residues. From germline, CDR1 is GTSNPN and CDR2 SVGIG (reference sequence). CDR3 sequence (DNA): TGTGCCTGGGAGCTATTGAACACTGAAGCTTTCTTT. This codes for CAWELLNTEAFF.

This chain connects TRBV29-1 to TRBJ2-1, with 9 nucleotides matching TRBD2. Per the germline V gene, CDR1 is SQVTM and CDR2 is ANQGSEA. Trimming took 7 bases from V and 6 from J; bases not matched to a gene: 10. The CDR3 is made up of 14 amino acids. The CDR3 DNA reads TGCAGCGCCGAAAGGGCGGGGGGGATCAATGAGCAGTTCTTC. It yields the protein CSAERAGGINEQFF.

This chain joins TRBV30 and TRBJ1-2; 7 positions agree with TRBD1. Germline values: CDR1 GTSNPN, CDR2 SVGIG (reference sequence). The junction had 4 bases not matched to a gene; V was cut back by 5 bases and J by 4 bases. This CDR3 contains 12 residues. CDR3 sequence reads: CAWGTVPYGYTF. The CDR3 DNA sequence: TGTGCCTGGGGGACAGTTCCCTATGGCTACACCTTC.